A selection of T cell receptor beta chains follows, all from one sample in a study of Tregs in tolerant kidney transplant recipients. The repertoire was sequenced with immunoSEQ multiplex PCR; TCRdb's copy has only in-frame clones and lacks some. The data contain roughly 120,000 clones, roughly 93% of them singletons. Sequenced sample: CD4+ T cells from blood. The receptor set was obtained from a human donor in good health. Each CDR3 is given without its conserved first and last residue.

v_gene,CDR3aa
TRBV5-1,ASSSQGAGNEQF
TRBV18,ASSPEDRLNQPRH
TRBV6-4,ASSGGATDTQY
TRBV6-6,ASSDTYEQY
TRBV6-5,ASRGAPGTGDTQY
TRBV19,ASKIAGPGPLH
TRBV19,ASSTYRVHQPQH
TRBV30,AWNRGQPNSPLH
TRBV18,ASSAYSSGANVLT
TRBV5-8,ASTRGLAGGLRVGELF
TRBV5-6,ASSLGSTDTQY
TRBV19,ASSAYYGYT
TRBV5-1,ASSLEGLAGPLYQETQY
TRBV7-8,ASSLTTSGEGEQF
TRBV7-9,ASSLGTSGGPYEQY
TRBV6-5,ASGGSGFVTEAF
TRBV15,ATSWGPQQF
TRBV7-7,ASSLMGLETDTQY
TRBV11-2,ASSSFRNTEAF
TRBV2,ASRKGTGVISGNTIY
TRBV5-4,ASSLEGDSRRQF
TRBV4-1,ASSQPTGEATNEKLF
TRBV15,ATSRDGGTGYNEQF
TRBV5-1,ASSLSGQAYEQY
TRBV5-8,ASSLGDLGGDTEAF
TRBV6-1,ASRDRAGTGELF
TRBV7-9,ASSPSGTMRSETEAF
TRBV5-5,ASSHPVGANSYNEQF
TRBV7-2,ASSTLVGTAPQH
TRBV21-1,ARCASGRWITDTQY
TRBV18,ASSATGTYYEQY
TRBV5-4,ASSGGLAGAGELF
TRBV18,ASSPDILRDTEAF
TRBV7-8,ASSLLAGVLY
TRBV6-5,ASSYSDSLMEQY
TRBV2,ASRREGQGNTEAF